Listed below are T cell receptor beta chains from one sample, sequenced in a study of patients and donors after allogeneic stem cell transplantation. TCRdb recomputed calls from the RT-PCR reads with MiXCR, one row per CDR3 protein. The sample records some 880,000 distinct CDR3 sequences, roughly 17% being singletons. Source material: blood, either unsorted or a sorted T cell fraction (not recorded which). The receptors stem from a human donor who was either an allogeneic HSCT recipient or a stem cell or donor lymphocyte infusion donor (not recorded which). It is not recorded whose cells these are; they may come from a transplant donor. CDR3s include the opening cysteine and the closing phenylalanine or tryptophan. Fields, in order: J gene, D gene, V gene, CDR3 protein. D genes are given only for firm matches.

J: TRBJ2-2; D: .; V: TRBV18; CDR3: CASSPDMTGELFF
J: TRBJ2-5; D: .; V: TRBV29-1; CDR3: CRTGFGETQYF
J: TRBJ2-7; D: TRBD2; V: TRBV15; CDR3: CATSSQYPGLGGTYEQYF
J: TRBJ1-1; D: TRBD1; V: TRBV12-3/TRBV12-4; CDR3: CASSDGDRMNTEAFF
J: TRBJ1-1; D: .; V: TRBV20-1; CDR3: CSANQGGALNTEAFF
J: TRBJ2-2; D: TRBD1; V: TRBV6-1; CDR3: CASGRTGPFTGELFF
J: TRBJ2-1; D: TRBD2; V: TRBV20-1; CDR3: CSARVLAGEWNEQFF
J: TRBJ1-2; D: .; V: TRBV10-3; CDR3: CAISERSLRGYTF
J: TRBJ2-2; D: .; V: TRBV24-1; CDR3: CATSDLDTGELFF
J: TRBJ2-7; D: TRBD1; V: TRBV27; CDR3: CASSPGTASSYEQYF
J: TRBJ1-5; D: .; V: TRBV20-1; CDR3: CSARGDTDQPQHF
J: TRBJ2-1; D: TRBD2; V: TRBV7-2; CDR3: CASSLFVTSYYNEQFF
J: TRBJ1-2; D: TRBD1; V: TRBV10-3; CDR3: CAISGGQGYGYTF
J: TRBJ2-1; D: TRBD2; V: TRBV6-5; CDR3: CASSLLANSYNEQFF
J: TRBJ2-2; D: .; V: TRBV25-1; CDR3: CASSVLMNTGELFF
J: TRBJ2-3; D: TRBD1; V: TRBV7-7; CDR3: CASSPDRATDTQYF
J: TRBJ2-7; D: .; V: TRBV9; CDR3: CASSSGPSNEQYF
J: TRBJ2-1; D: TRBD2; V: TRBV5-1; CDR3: CASSFVSGRANEQFF
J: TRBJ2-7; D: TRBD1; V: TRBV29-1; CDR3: CSVEDWTGGWYEQYF
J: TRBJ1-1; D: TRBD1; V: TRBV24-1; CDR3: CATRDRGRTEAFF
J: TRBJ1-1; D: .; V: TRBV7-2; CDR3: CASSSLTHTEAFF
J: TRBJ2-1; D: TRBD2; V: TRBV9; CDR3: CASSPGGRGTGLPSYNEQFF
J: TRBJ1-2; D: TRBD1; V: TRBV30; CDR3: CAWDRADYGYTF
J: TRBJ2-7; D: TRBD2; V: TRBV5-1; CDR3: CASRVTSGYEQYF
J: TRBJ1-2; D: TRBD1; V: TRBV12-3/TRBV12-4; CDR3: CASRSSGTAIDGYTF
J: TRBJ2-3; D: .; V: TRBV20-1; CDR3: CSAREILEGDTQYF
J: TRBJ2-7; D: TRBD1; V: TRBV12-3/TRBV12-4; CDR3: CASSFLADRGYEQYF
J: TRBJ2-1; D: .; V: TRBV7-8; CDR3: CASSNSPGNEQFF
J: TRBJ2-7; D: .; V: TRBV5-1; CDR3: CASSSSVIYQGSHEQYF
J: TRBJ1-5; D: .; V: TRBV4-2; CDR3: CASSQGWADSNQPQHF
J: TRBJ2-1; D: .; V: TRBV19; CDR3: CASSIDRGTVKGEQFF
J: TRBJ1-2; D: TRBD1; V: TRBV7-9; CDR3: CASSLDRWGYTF